This T cell receptor beta chain derives from a study of blood T cell repertoires in COVID-19. Study-level information: In each case, the material was cDNA or gDNA derived from T cells, B-cell-depleted T cells, or PBMCs.

This CDR3 has 15 amino acids. Per the germline V gene, CDR1 is SGDLS and CDR2 is YYNGEE. With 4 bases clipped from V and 1 base from J, the junction kept 5 bases outside the gene matches. Study processing details: Reference gene primer amplification gave estimated nucleated cell counts. Clones were sequenced by immunoSEQ multiplex PCR, and TCRdb holds only the in-frame ones, with some missing. V and J calls and clone size are given by that table; D and trimming were obtained from the DNA. The sample has some 250,000 clones; approximately 90% are singletons. The chain carries TRBV9 and TRBJ2-5, with TRBD2 matching 9 bases. The sequence was obtained from a man between 60 and 75 years old who had recovered from COVID-19. Material for sequencing was peripheral blood. In nucleotides, the CDR3 is TGTGCCAGCAGCCTACAAGCGGGGGGCCAAGAGACCCAGTACTTC. This encodes CASSLQAGGQETQYF.